This T cell receptor (beta chain) was profiled in a study of PD-1 blockade in classical Hodgkin lymphoma. Study results and limitations: The diversity seen at baseline in complete responders resembled that of newly diagnosed patients.

Concerning this clone itself: Its antigen is still unknown.

Generated by immunoSEQ multiplex PCR, the TCRdb table keeps only in-frame clones and is missing some. The table shows some 21,000 clones, with 68% occurring only once. The CDR3 loop spans 14 amino acids. Germline CDR1 reads MNHEY; CDR2 reads SVGAGI. V was clipped by 4 bases and J by 0 bases, with 10 bases between them. Every one of the patients relapsed after autologous stem cell transplantation (brentuximab vedotin exposure was variable). The receptor was isolated from a human donor with classical Hodgkin lymphoma. The genes are TRBV6-5 and TRBJ2-7, with D maybe TRBD2 (5 bases). Sequenced here: peripheral blood mononuclear cells (PBMCs), sampled at baseline. Here the CDR3 reads CASSFYRDSYEQYF. In DNA, the CDR3 is TGTGCCAGCAGTTTCTACCGGGACTCCTACGAGCAGTACTTC.